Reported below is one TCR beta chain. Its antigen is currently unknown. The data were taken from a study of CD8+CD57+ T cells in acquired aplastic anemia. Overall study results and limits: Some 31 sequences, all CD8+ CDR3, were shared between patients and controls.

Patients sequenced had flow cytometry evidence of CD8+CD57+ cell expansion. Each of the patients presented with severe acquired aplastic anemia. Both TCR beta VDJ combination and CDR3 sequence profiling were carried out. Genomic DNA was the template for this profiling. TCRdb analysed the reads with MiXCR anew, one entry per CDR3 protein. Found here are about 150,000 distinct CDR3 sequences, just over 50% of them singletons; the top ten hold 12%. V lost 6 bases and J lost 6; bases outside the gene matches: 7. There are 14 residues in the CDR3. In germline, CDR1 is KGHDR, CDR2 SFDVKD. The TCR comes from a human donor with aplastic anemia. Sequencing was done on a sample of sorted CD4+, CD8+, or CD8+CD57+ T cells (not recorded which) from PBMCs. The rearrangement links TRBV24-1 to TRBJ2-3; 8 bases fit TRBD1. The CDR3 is CATSMGTGRDTQYF. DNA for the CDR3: TGTGCCACCAGTATGGGGACAGGCAGGGATACGCAGTATTTT.